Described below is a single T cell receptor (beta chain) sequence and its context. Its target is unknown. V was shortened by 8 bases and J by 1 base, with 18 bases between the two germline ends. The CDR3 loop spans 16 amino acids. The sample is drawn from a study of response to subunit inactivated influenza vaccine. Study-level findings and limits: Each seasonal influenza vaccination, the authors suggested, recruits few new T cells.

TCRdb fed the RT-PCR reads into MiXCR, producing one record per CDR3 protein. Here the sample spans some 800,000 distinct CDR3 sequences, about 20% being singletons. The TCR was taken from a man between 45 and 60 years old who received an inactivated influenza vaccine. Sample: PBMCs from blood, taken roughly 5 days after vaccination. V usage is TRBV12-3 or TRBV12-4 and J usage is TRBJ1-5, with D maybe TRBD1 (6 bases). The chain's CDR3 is CASWYGAGASNQPQHF. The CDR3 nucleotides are TGTGCCAGCTGGTATGGGGCAGGGGCGAGCAATCAGCCCCAGCATTTT.